The following is a T cell receptor (beta chain) sequence with its context. Its antigen target is currently unknown. There are no base qualities to consult, and no much larger clone falls within one base. This record comes from a study of OX40 agonist ivuxolimab in advanced cancers. Describing the broader study: Ivuxolimab, which targeted the costimulatory receptor OX40 (CD134), was an agonistic, fully human IgG2 monoclonal antibody. Intravenous ivuxolimab was administered to patients every 2 weeks at six dose levels: 0.01, 0.1, 0.3, 1.5, 3 and 10 mg/kg. Among the roughly 52 dose-escalation patients, roughly 20 had hepatocellular carcinoma, roughly 15 melanoma, 9 renal cell carcinoma and 9 head and neck cancer. In the dose-escalation cohort, 82.7% of patients were male, and the mean age was approximately 60 years, with a range of 23 to 79. Prior anti-PD-1, anti-PD-L1 or anti-CTLA-4 therapy was permitted, and checkpoint inhibitors had been received by roughly 42% of dose-escalation patients. Three dose-escalation patients achieved partial responses, one with hepatocellular carcinoma and two with cutaneous melanoma. The purpose of peripheral TCRbeta sequencing was to test whether ivuxolimab changed TCR sequence diversity and led to clonal T-cell expansion. The monotherapy dose-escalation portion (N of about 49 patients) of the phase I ivuxolimab trial is reported in the paper. Findings and caveats that apply to the study as a whole: Low levels of normalized T-cell clonal expansion were also seen in some nonresponding patients. In partial responders in the 0.1-3.0 mg/kg groups, normalized peripheral clonal expansion was found to be among the lowest, especially among CD8+ T cells. At doses from 0.1 to 3.0 mg/kg, clonal expansion was seen in both CD4+ and CD8+ blood T cells between baseline and week 6. After ivuxolimab, more expanded clones were found on average in CD8+ T cells than in CD4+ T cells. Antigen specificity was not determined for the clonally expanded peripheral T cells.

The trim is 4 bases for V and 3 bases for J, with a gap of 13 bases between the germline ends. The CDR3 starts with the cysteine, ends with the phenylalanine, and has 14 residues. Only CDR3 DNA is held: 42 bases, read in frame from base 1. Taken from the germline V gene, the CDR1 and CDR2 loops are SGHDT and YYEEEE. Genomic DNA was isolated from the sorted cells so that the TCRbeta CDR3 region could be sequenced. The immunoSEQ Assay was used for sequencing of TCRbeta CDR3 regions. Drawn from immuneACCESS, this table holds only the in-frame rearrangements with V and J called that TCRdb kept. Clones are partly lost; checked studies trace under half to an unresolved V gene and leave the rest unexplained. This sample comprises tens of thousands of clones, roughly 80% of them detected only once. Around 8% of the sample is in the top ten clones. Patients with autoimmune disease history or receiving systemic immunosuppression were excluded from the trial. Peripheral blood for TCR sequencing was collected from all dose cohorts at baseline, on cycle 4 day 1, and on cycle 7 day 1. The samples were taken from a phase I, first-in-human, multicenter, open-label dose-escalation trial of ivuxolimab. Adults with locally advanced or metastatic head and neck squamous cell, hepatocellular, melanoma or renal cell carcinoma were enrolled in the trial. Before TCR sequencing, CD4+ T cells and CD8+ T cells were sorted from peripheral blood as separate populations.

This material consisted of CD4+ or CD8+ T cells sorted from blood, taken in a trial of the OX40 agonist ivuxolimab. This receptor was identified in an adult with an advanced solid tumor such as melanoma, head and neck, liver or kidney cancer. The chain is made from TRBV5-6 and TRBJ1-2; TRBD1 might be the D gene, on 5 matching bases. The CDR3 has the sequence CASSTGGIHYGYTF. In nucleotide form, the sequence is TGTGCCAGCAGCACAGGCGGAATCCACTATGGCTACACCTTC.